The TCR beta chain under discussion was sequenced for a study of shared clonotypes between healthy human individuals. The table came from immunoSEQ multiplex PCR; TCRdb's copy has only in-frame clones and leaves some out. This sample has a few million clones, with under 97% found just once. This sequence originates from a man younger than 35 in good health. Specimen: naive CD4+ T cells sorted from blood. Noted subset: CD45RA+ positively selected.

CDR3 DNA sequence: TGCGCCAGCCTTGTTAGCGACGGGGGGACTGAGCAGTTCTTC. This translates into CASLVSDGGTEQFF. The chain uses TRBV5-1 and TRBJ2-1, with 7 nucleotides matching TRBD2. The CDR3 totals 14 residues. From germline, CDR1 is SGHRS and CDR2 YFSETQ. V lost 7 bases, J lost 9 bases, and 13 bases stayed unmatched.